What follows are 21 T cell receptor beta chains derived from one specimen sequenced in a study of cytomegalovirus exposure and HLA in healthy donors. The PCR was carried out with 60 Vbeta primers and 13 Jbeta primers. The method was immunoSEQ multiplex PCR; TCRdb's version includes in-frame clones alone and lacks a portion of them. The sample has more than 95,000 clones, roughly 80% seen once. Material: PBMCs. These receptors originate from a man aged 18 to 35 in good health and CMV-seropositive.

The rearrangement links TRBV7-9 to TRBJ2-5; the match to TRBD1 covers 9 bases. With 5 bases clipped from V and 3 bases from J, the junction kept 13 bases outside the gene matches. The CDR3 loop spans 17 amino acids. Germline lookup yields CDR1 SEHNR and CDR2 FQNEAQ (reference sequence). The CDR3 is CASSHPGQGEGEETQYF. CDR3 nucleotide sequence: TGTGCCAGCAGCCACCCGGGACAGGGAGAGGGGGAAGAGACCCAGTACTTC.

This sequence joins TRBV19 and TRBJ1-2; D gene unclear. This CDR3 comprises 16 residues. CDR1 and CDR2 (germline): LNHDA, SQIVND (reference sequence). Trimming removed 3 bases at V and 1 base at J, with 15 bases between. CDR3 nucleotides: TGTGCCAGTAGTATTAAACCCGGACTCTTTAACTATGGCTACACCTTC. Translated: CASSIKPGLFNYGYTF.

The V and J genes are TRBV4-1 and TRBJ2-1; TRBD1 is a possible D gene (6 bases). CDR3 length: 11 amino acids. Per the germline V gene, CDR1 is MGHRA and CDR2 is YSYEKL. Trimming took 10 bases from V and 4 from J, leaving 8 bases between them. The CDR3 spells CATGQYNEQFF. The CDR3 DNA reads TGCGCCACCGGACAGTACAATGAGCAGTTCTTC.

This clone has a handful of counts. This rearrangement joins TRBV4-1 to TRBJ2-1, with 11 bases that match TRBD2. V shed 1 base and J 6 bases; nucleotides not matched to a gene: 2. Germline-derived CDR1 and CDR2 are MGHRA and YSYEKL. This CDR3 is 15 amino acids long. The CDR3 nucleotides read TGCGCCAGCAGCCAAGGGGGACTAGCGGTCAATGAGCAGTTCTTC. It translates to CASSQGGLAVNEQFF.

This sequence joins TRBV30 and TRBJ2-1, with a possible D match to TRBD1 (5 bases). V shed 2 bases and J shed 5 bases, with 22 bases lying between them. Germline lookup yields CDR1 GTSNPN and CDR2 SVGIG (reference sequence). The CDR3 contains 17 residues. The CDR3: CAWSPFPAGSYDNEQFF. In nucleotides, the CDR3 is TGTGCCTGGAGTCCTTTTCCGGCAGGGTCGTACGACAATGAGCAGTTCTTC.

This chain connects TRBV30 to TRBJ1-5; D is perhaps TRBD1 (6 bases). Germline values: CDR1 GTSNPN, CDR2 SVGIG (reference sequence). This CDR3 is built from 14 residues. The V gene lost 6 bases and the J gene lost 1 base, with 13 bases spanning the gap. The CDR3 DNA sequence: TGTGCCTGTACAGGGTTTGGGAGCAATCAGCCCCAGCATTTT. It encodes CACTGFGSNQPQHF.

J is TRBJ1-2 and V is TRBV19; TRBD1 agrees at 9 bases. Per the germline V gene, CDR1 is LNHDA and CDR2 is SQIVND (reference sequence). V trimming: 3 bases; J trimming: 5 bases; junction bases outside the gene matches: 4. The CDR3 is 14 amino acids. The CDR3 sequence: CASSIGTGWYGYTF. DNA for the CDR3: TGTGCCAGTAGTATCGGGACAGGGTGGTATGGCTACACCTTC. Looking up the rest from reference TRBV19 and TRBJ1-2 gives the full variable domain: DGGITQSPKYLFRKEGQNVTLSCEQNLNHDAMYWYRQDPGQGLRLIYYSQIVNDFQKGDIAEGYSVSREKKESFPLTVTSAQKNPTAFYLCASSIGTGWYGYTFGSGTRLTVV.

The rearrangement links TRBV10-3 to TRBJ2-5, with 7 positions matching TRBD2. This CDR3 is 16 amino acids long. V gave up 2 bases and J gave up 5 bases; unmatched junction bases: 11. Germline-derived CDR1 and CDR2 are ENHRY and SYGVKD. CDR3 bases: TGTGCCATCAGTGAGCCCGATCAAGGACTAGGGGAGACCCAGTACTTC. This encodes CAISEPDQGLGETQYF.

J is TRBJ1-1 and V is TRBV2; TRBD1 aligns across 8 bases. The germline V gene encodes CDR1 SNHLY and CDR2 FYNNEI. V lost 8 bases and J lost 0; bases outside the gene matches: 17. There are 18 residues in the CDR3. For the CDR3, the DNA is TGTGCCAGCGGAGGGCAGGGGGCCATCCTATCATTGAACACTGAAGCTTTCTTT. Translation gives CASGGQGAILSLNTEAFF.

V gene TRBV11-2 combines with J gene TRBJ1-5, with D hard to call. The germline CDR1 and CDR2 sequences are SGHAT and FQNNGV. Deletions cut 0 bases from V and 7 bases from J, with 7 bases between. There are 13 residues in the CDR3. The CDR3 region is CASSLDPGQPQHF. Here the CDR3 DNA reads TGTGCCAGCAGCTTAGATCCGGGGCAGCCCCAGCATTTT.

In the case of this clone: At one end the junction does not follow the germline gene, possibly because of a read error. The chain couples TRBV7-9 to TRBJ2-3, with D unclear. Germline-derived CDR1 and CDR2 are SEHNR and FQNEAQ (reference sequence). This CDR3 has 15 residues. The DNA for the CDR3 is TGTTCCAGCAGCTTAGGCCTAACGAGCACAGATACGCAGTATTTT. Translated: CSSSLGLTSTDTQYF.

The chain uses TRBV29-1 and TRBJ1-2; weak D call: TRBD1 (6 bases). This CDR3 is built from 13 residues. V was pared by 6 bases and J by 1 base, with 12 bases between. Germline V gives CDR1 SQVTM, CDR2 ANQGSEA. In DNA form, the CDR3 reads TGCAGCGTCCTCGGGACACTTAACTATGGCTACACCTTC. Its translation: CSVLGTLNYGYTF.

The genes are TRBV4-1 and TRBJ2-2, with 10 bases lining up with TRBD2. The CDR3 consists of 16 residues. In germline, CDR1 is MGHRA, CDR2 YSYEKL. V lost 6 bases, J lost 2 bases, and 6 bases stayed unmatched. CDR3 sequence reads: CASSTAGGTNTGELFF. The CDR3 DNA reads TGCGCCAGCAGTACAGCGGGGGGGACCAACACCGGGGAGCTGTTTTTT.

The chain links TRBV30 to TRBJ1-6; D is uncertain. This CDR3 is 15 amino acids long. Germline V gene sequence: CDR1 GTSNPN, CDR2 SVGIG (reference sequence). Trimming removed 4 bases at V and 0 bases at J, with 10 bases between. CDR3 protein: CAWNPGSSYNSPLHF. CDR3 DNA sequence: TGTGCCTGGAATCCAGGAAGCTCCTATAATTCACCCCTCCACTTT.

The chain is built from TRBV28 and TRBJ1-4; D is perhaps TRBD1 (6 bases). The length of the CDR3 is 16 residues. Germline values: CDR1 MDHEN, CDR2 SYDVKM. The V gene lost 4 bases and the J gene lost 8 bases, with 20 bases spanning the gap. CDR3 DNA: TGTGCCAGCAGTTCCTTGGGAAGGGCAGGGGTAGAAAAACTGTTTTTT. Translating it yields CASSSLGRAGVEKLFF.

The J gene is TRBJ1-2, the V gene TRBV28, with D possibly matching TRBD1 (5 bases). The CDR3 is 15 residues long. Germline V gene sequence: CDR1 MDHEN, CDR2 SYDVKM. Trimming pared 3 bases from V and 5 bases from J, leaving 16 bases between. The CDR3 loop reads CASSFPGQPIYGYTF. As DNA, the CDR3 is TGTGCCAGCAGTTTCCCCGGACAACCCATTTATGGCTACACCTTC.

In nucleotides, the CDR3 is TGTGCCAGCAGCCCGCCTGTTGGGGCTGAAAAACTGTTTTTT. Translated: CASSPPVGAEKLFF. V and J are TRBV7-8 and TRBJ1-4; tentative D call: TRBD1 (5 bases). V was cut by 5 bases and J by 7 bases, with 14 bases left in between. Germline V gives CDR1 SGHVS, CDR2 FQNEAQ. The CDR3 covers 14 residues.

The chain carries TRBV6-6 and TRBJ1-5; D is unclear. Looked up from germline, CDR1 is MNHNY and CDR2 is SVGAGI (reference sequence). Trimming pared 5 bases from V and 4 bases from J, leaving 3 bases between. This CDR3 is 11 amino acids long. The CDR3, as DNA: TGTGCCAGCAGTGAGAATCAGCCCCAGCATTTT. Translated: CASSENQPQHF.

J is TRBJ1-1 and V is TRBV4-1, with TRBD1 as a possible D gene (6 bases). V dropped 4 bases and J dropped 4 bases, with 10 bases sitting between them. CDR1 is MGHRA, CDR2 YSYEKL, per germline. The CDR3 is made up of 13 amino acids. The CDR3 sequence: CASSRTGTTEAFF. CDR3 nucleotide sequence: TGCGCCAGCAGCCGAACAGGGACCACTGAAGCTTTCTTT.

The chain recombines TRBV4-2 with TRBJ2-7, with a weak D call TRBD2 (6 bases). Germline V gene lookup returns CDR1 LGHNA and CDR2 YNFKEQ. The CDR3 has 18 amino acids. V gave up 0 bases and J gave up 7 bases, with 25 bases separating them. CDR3 sequence: CASSQDPGDFSPIREQYF. CDR3 DNA: TGTGCCAGCAGCCAAGACCCCGGGGACTTCTCACCGATTCGGGAGCAGTACTTC.

A few counts support this clone. This rearrangement joins TRBV7-2 to TRBJ1-6; the D gene is possibly TRBD1 (6 bases). Germline CDR1 reads SGHTA; CDR2 reads FQGNSA. Between the trimmed V and J ends, which lost 1 base and 9 bases, there was a span of 7 bases. The CDR3 spans 13 residues. The CDR3 bases are TGTGCCAGCAGCTTAGTACAGGGTTCACCCCTCCACTTT. Protein: CASSLVQGSPLHF.